Listed below are T cell receptor beta chains from one sample, sequenced in a study of T cells after yellow fever vaccination. TCRdb processed the 5' RACE reads anew with MiXCR; each CDR3 protein has one entry. The sample comprises some 550,000 distinct CDR3 sequences, about 19% of which are singletons, and 13% to 15% rests with the top ten. Sequencing was performed on PBMCs, taken 15 days after the yellow fever booster vaccination. The receptors here all came from a man aged 25-40 years who received the YFV17D yellow fever vaccine. Both conserved end residues are part of each CDR3. D genes are given only for firm matches. Clone size, where shown, is once, few, many, or a class for clones that have expanded.

J: TRBJ1-3
V: TRBV30
size: few
D: NA
DNA: TGTGCCTGGGGAGTCCCGGGGCCCGGAAACACCATATATTTT
CDR3: CAWGVPGPGNTIYF

J: TRBJ2-3
V: TRBV19
size: NA
D: TRBD2
DNA: TGTGCCAGTAGTATTTCGTGGGAGGGAGATACGCAGTATTTT
CDR3: CASSISWEGDTQYF

J: TRBJ2-5
V: TRBV6-6
size: NA
D: NA
DNA: TGTGCCAGCAGTTCCACGGAAGAGACCCAGTACTTC
CDR3: CASSSTEETQYF

J: TRBJ2-5
V: TRBV29-1
size: few
D: NA
DNA: TGCAGCGTGTCGGGCACGGGGGAGACCCAGTACTTC
CDR3: CSVSGTGETQYF

J: TRBJ1-2
V: TRBV7-2
size: few
D: NA
DNA: TGTGCCAGCAGCTTAGAGCGCTATGGCTACACCTTC
CDR3: CASSLERYGYTF

J: TRBJ2-1
V: TRBV5-1
size: many
D: TRBD1
DNA: TGCGCCAGCAGCTGGGGACAGGGGGCCTTCAATGAGCAGTTCTTC
CDR3: CASSWGQGAFNEQFF

J: TRBJ2-2
V: TRBV4-3
size: NA
D: NA
DNA: TGCGCCAGCAGCCGTTCCTCAGCAGGGGCCCGCGGCGGGGAGCTGTTTTTT
CDR3: CASSRSSAGARGGELFF

J: TRBJ2-5
V: TRBV12-3/TRBV12-4
size: NA
D: NA
DNA: TGTGCCAGCAGTTTTGGTGGGAGTTTTGAGACCCAGTACTTC
CDR3: CASSFGGSFETQYF

J: TRBJ2-5
V: TRBV7-2
size: NA
D: TRBD2
DNA: TGTGCCAGCTGTGGGACTAGCGGGCCCCAAGAGACCCAGTACTTC
CDR3: CASCGTSGPQETQYF

J: TRBJ1-1
V: TRBV19
size: few
D: TRBD1
DNA: TGTGCCAGTAGTATACAGACAGGGACGAACACTGAAGCTTTCTTT
CDR3: CASSIQTGTNTEAFF

J: TRBJ1-1
V: TRBV20-1
size: NA
D: NA
DNA: TGCAGTGAGGGCAGGGGAGGGACTGAAGCTTTCTTT
CDR3: CSEGRGGTEAFF

J: TRBJ2-2
V: TRBV12-3/TRBV12-4
size: NA
D: NA
DNA: TGTGCCAGCAGTTACGCGGGGCGTGTGGGGGAGCTGTTTTTT
CDR3: CASSYAGRVGELFF

J: TRBJ2-1
V: TRBV5-5
size: NA
D: NA
DNA: TGTGCCAGCGTCGAGGCGGTGAGCTCCTACAATGAGCAGTTCTTC
CDR3: CASVEAVSSYNEQFF

J: TRBJ2-5
V: TRBV5-1
size: few
D: NA
DNA: TGCGCCAGCAGCTTGGATCTCGGGCCCCCCCAGGAGACCCAGTACTTC
CDR3: CASSLDLGPPQETQYF

J: TRBJ2-7
V: TRBV7-9
size: few
D: NA
DNA: TGTGCCAGCAGCGCCCTAAGCTGGAGGCAGTACTTC
CDR3: CASSALSWRQYF

J: TRBJ2-1
V: TRBV30
size: NA
D: TRBD1
DNA: TGTGCCTGGAGTTCAACTAGACAGGGGAATGAGCAGTTCTTC
CDR3: CAWSSTRQGNEQFF

J: TRBJ2-7
V: TRBV5-1
size: NA
D: NA
DNA: TGCGCCAGCAGCTCCGGCTCTTACGGGTACGAGCAGTACTTC
CDR3: CASSSGSYGYEQYF

J: TRBJ2-7
V: TRBV7-8
size: few
D: TRBD1
DNA: TGTGCCAGCAGCTTAAAACGGGACAGGGCCTACGAGCAGTACTTC
CDR3: CASSLKRDRAYEQYF